This T cell receptor beta chain was captured in a study of blood T cell repertoires in COVID-19. Study at large: Samples of COVID-19 (acute and convalescent) were obtained from the United States, Italy and Spain. T cells, B-cell-depleted T cells, or PBMCs supplied cDNA or gDNA.

V gave up 2 bases and J gave up 0 bases, with 11 bases separating them. This CDR3 is built from 17 residues. The germline gives CDR1 MNHEY, CDR2 SVGEGT. In the authors' workflow: For nucleated cells, counts were estimated from reference gene primer amplification. Assay used: immunoSEQ multiplex PCR; TCRdb lists only in-frame clones, some missing. V and J calls and clone size are as listed in that table; D and trimming were resolved from the DNA. The table has 65,000 to 85,000 clones, 91% seen once; the top ten hold 5.8%. The source material was peripheral blood. The chain couples TRBV6-2 or TRBV6-3 to TRBJ1-6, with D possibly TRBD1 on 6 matching bases. The source of this sequence is a human donor in a cohort sampled during active COVID-19. CDR3 DNA: TGTGCCAGCAGTTACGACGACAGGAGCTCCTATAATTCACCCCTCCACTTT. It translates to CASSYDDRSSYNSPLHF.